These 18 T cell receptor beta chains originate from one sample sequenced in a study of regulatory T cells in long-lasting Graves disease (dated by TCRdb to the early 2020s). The library came from multiplex PCR. The instrument was an Illumina HiSeq 4000. TCR beta libraries were built with iRepertoire HTBI primers and Arm-PCR amplification of CDR3 regions. TCRdb took the public reads, trimmed them with fastp at Q25, ran MiXCR for clone calling and kept in-frame beta chains. Records with the same CDR3 protein are collapsed into one entry carrying the most frequent genes and DNA. The sample table contains over 300,000 distinct CDR3 sequences; only one count was recorded for less than 20% of them. The ten largest clones add up to about a fifth of the sample. What the time point label conveys for this sample: newly diagnosed GD, antithyroid drugs for less than 3 months. RNA was extracted from PBMCs in TRIzol for both TCR sequencing and RNA sequencing.

The sequencing used peripheral blood mononuclear cells (PBMCs), collected at new diagnosis, from a patient treated with antithyroid drugs. These receptor sequences come from a female donor with Graves disease.

V gene TRBV19 combines with J gene TRBJ2-1; 8 nucleotides line up with TRBD1. J gave up 12 bases and V 2 bases, and 6 bases lay outside the gene matches. The CDR3 totals 13 residues. Germline loops: CDR1 LNHDA, CDR2 SQIVND (reference sequence). CDR3 nucleotides: TGTGCCAGTAGTATAACCGACGGACAGGGGCAGTTCTTC. This gives the protein CASSITDGQGQFF.

Many counts were recorded for this clonotype. The chain combines TRBV2 with TRBJ2-7; D unresolved. CDR1 is SNHLY, CDR2 FYNNEI, per germline. The germline V and J ends were trimmed by 7 bases and 0 bases, with 16 bases remaining between them. CDR3 length equals 15 residues. The CDR3: CASTTESPSSYEQYF. In DNA, the CDR3 is TGTGCCAGCACCACGGAGTCCCCGAGCTCCTACGAGCAGTACTTC.

The V and J genes are TRBV7-9 and TRBJ2-7, with D possibly matching TRBD2 (6 bases). CDR1 and CDR2 (germline): SEHNR, FQNEAQ (reference sequence). V was clipped by 0 bases and J by 5 bases, with 14 bases between them. CDR3 length: 15 amino acids. The CDR3 DNA is TGTGCCAGCAGCTTAGCGGGTCCCACGGGGGACGAGCAGTACTTC. It translates to CASSLAGPTGDEQYF.

This clonotype came up many times. This chain links TRBV27 with TRBJ2-5, with 11 nucleotides matching TRBD2. The trim removed 6 bases at V and 1 base at J, leaving 4 bases unmatched. Germline loops: CDR1 MNHEY, CDR2 SMNVEV (reference sequence). The CDR3 is 15 amino acids. Here the CDR3 DNA reads TGTGCCAGCAGCCATACTAGCGGGGGCCAAGAGACCCAGTACTTC. Amino acid sequence: CASSHTSGGQETQYF.

This clonotype has at least ten counts. The chain joins TRBV7-2 to TRBJ2-3; 7 bases agree with TRBD1. J lost 4 bases, V lost 5 bases, and 9 bases had no gene match. Looked up from germline, CDR1 is SGHTA and CDR2 is FQGNSA. This CDR3 region has 15 residues. The CDR3 DNA follows: TGTGCCAGCAGCCAAAACAGGGGTTGGGCAGATACGCAGTATTTT. Protein product: CASSQNRGWADTQYF.

This clonotype occurred many times. This sequence joins TRBV30 and TRBJ1-1; 7 nucleotides agree with TRBD1. This CDR3 spans 12 amino acids. V shed 4 bases, J shed 4 bases, and the junction held 3 bases outside the gene matches. The germline V gene encodes CDR1 GTSNPN and CDR2 SVGIG (reference sequence). The CDR3: CAWIAGGTEAFF. The CDR3 DNA reads as TGTGCCTGGATAGCAGGGGGCACTGAAGCTTTCTTT.

This clonotype was observed a handful of times. The rearrangement joins TRBV18 to TRBJ2-2; D is ambiguous. CDR3 length: 14 amino acids. V was trimmed by 3 bases and J by 6 bases, leaving 11 bases between them. Per the germline V gene, CDR1 is KGHSH and CDR2 is LQKENI. Here the CDR3 reads CASSPPFRSGELFF. The CDR3 nucleotides read TGTGCCAGCTCACCCCCGTTCCGGTCCGGGGAGCTGTTTTTT.

This clonotype was detected ten times or more. The chain uses TRBV7-2 and TRBJ1-4, with a possible D match to TRBD1 (6 bases). The CDR3 covers 14 residues. Trimming pared 5 bases from V and 2 bases from J, leaving 9 bases between. Per the germline V gene, CDR1 is SGHTA and CDR2 is FQGNSA. The CDR3 sequence: CASSADRTNEKLFF. The CDR3, as DNA: TGTGCCAGCAGCGCAGACAGGACTAATGAAAAACTGTTTTTT.

This clonotype was observed many times. The V and J genes are TRBV24-1 and TRBJ2-2; 7 bases map to TRBD2. The germline gives CDR1 KGHDR, CDR2 SFDVKD. Losses at the gene ends were 2 bases for V and 7 bases for J; bases not matched to a gene: 9. The CDR3 length is 16 residues. This CDR3 reads CATSDWWGGMGGELFF. DNA of the CDR3: TGTGCCACCAGTGATTGGTGGGGGGGAATGGGCGGGGAGCTGTTTTTT.

There are a few counts of this clonotype. J is TRBJ1-1 and V is TRBV7-3, with 12 nucleotides matching TRBD1. This CDR3 region has 18 residues. Trimming at V came to 0 bases and at J to 5 bases, leaving 10 bases not matched to a gene. Germline loops: CDR1 SGHTA, CDR2 FQGTGA. CDR3 nucleotides: TGTGCCAGCAGCTTAACGGGGGACAGGGGGCGCTTATGGACTGAAGCTTTCTTT. It is translated as CASSLTGDRGRLWTEAFF.

This rearrangement joins TRBV12-5 to TRBJ2-1; no clear D gene. The CDR3 runs to 15 residues. Germline-derived CDR1 and CDR2 are LGHNT and FRNRAP. Trimming removed 2 bases at V and 0 bases at J, with 8 bases between. The CDR3 nucleotides read TGTGCTAGTGGTTTGCCGAGGAGCTCCTACAATGAGCAGTTCTTC. Residues: CASGLPRSSYNEQFF.

This clonotype was observed a handful of times. The chain is built from TRBV6-2 or TRBV6-3 and TRBJ1-4; D is ambiguous. Germline loops: CDR1 MNHEY, CDR2 SVGEGT. V was cut by 2 bases and J by 2 bases, with 12 bases left in between. The CDR3 is 16 residues long. Here the CDR3 DNA reads TGTGCCAGCAGTTACGTTGTGCAGTCTACTAATGAAAAACTGTTTTTT. Translated, it gives CASSYVVQSTNEKLFF.

V gene TRBV20-1 combines with J gene TRBJ2-5; D is possibly TRBD2 (5 bases). Germline V gene lookup returns CDR1 DFQATT and CDR2 SNEGSKA (reference sequence). CDR3 length equals 13 residues. V was cut by 6 bases and J by 4 bases, with 15 bases left in between. DNA of the CDR3: TGCAGTGCCAGACGAGTCAGCGGAGAGACCCAGTACTTC. It codes for CSARRVSGETQYF.

In this sample, this clonotype turned up many times. J is TRBJ1-5 and V is TRBV7-6; D is ambiguous. This CDR3 contains 15 residues. CDR1 is SGHVS and CDR2 is FNYEAQ in the germline V gene. The V end lost 1 base, the J end lost 0 bases, and 7 bases lay between the germline ends. CDR3 nucleotide sequence: TGTGCCAGCAGCTTAGGAGCGAATAGCAATCAGCCCCAGCATTTT. Protein sequence: CASSLGANSNQPQHF.

This clonotype was seen at least ten times. The genes are TRBV7-9 and TRBJ2-3; 7 bases line up with TRBD1. V dropped 8 bases and J dropped 1; count of bases not matched to a gene: 9. The V gene's germline CDR1 is SEHNR and CDR2 FQNEAQ (reference sequence). This CDR3 is built from 15 residues. CDR3 sequence: CASQRGGSGTDTQYF. Written as DNA, the CDR3 is TGTGCCAGCCAAAGAGGGGGCTCGGGCACAGATACGCAGTATTTT.

The genes are TRBV4-2 and TRBJ1-1; D gene unclear. V lost 0 bases and J lost 1, with 9 bases in between. There are 15 residues in the CDR3. CDR1 LGHNA and CDR2 YNFKEQ come from the germline V gene. CDR3 residues: CASSQEQRQNTEAFF. CDR3 DNA sequence: TGTGCCAGCAGCCAAGAACAGAGACAGAACACTGAAGCTTTCTTT.

A remark on this clonotype: The likely explanation is a read error, given a far larger clone one base away. The chain is built from TRBV7-2 and TRBJ2-3; D ambiguous. Per the germline V gene, CDR1 is SGHTA and CDR2 is FQGNSA. CDR3 length equals 12 residues. The CDR3 spells CAGSSNTDTQYF. The CDR3 DNA reads TGTGCCGGCAGCTCGAATACAGATACGCAGTATTTT.

This clonotype was found a few times. The conserved phenylalanine or tryptophan normally closing the CDR3 is absent here, so this likely arose from a read error. The chain is built from TRBV27 and TRBJ1-2, with 10 bases lining up with TRBD1. The germline gives CDR1 MNHEY, CDR2 SMNVEV (reference sequence). The CDR3 extends over 15 amino acids. With 5 bases clipped from V and 6 bases from J, the junction kept 9 bases outside the gene matches. CDR3 DNA sequence: TGTGCCAGCAGTCGGACAGGGGGTTTGTTTAATGGCTACACCCTC. Protein: CASSRTGGLFNGYTL.